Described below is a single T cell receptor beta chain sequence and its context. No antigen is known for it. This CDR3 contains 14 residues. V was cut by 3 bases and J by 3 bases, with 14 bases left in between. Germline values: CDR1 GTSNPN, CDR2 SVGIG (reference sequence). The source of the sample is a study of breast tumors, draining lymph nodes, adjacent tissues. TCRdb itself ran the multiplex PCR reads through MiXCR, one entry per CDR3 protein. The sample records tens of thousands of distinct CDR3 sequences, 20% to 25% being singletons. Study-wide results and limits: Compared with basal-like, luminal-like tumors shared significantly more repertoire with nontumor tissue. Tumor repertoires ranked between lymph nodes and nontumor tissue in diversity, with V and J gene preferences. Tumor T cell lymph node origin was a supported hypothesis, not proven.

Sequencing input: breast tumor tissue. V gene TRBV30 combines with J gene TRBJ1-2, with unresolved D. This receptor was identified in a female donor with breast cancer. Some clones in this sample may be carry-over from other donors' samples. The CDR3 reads CAWRLGFSDYGYTF. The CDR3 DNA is TGTGCCTGGAGGTTAGGGTTCTCTGACTATGGCTACACCTTC.